This T cell receptor (beta chain) was recovered during a study of T cells in tuberculosis. The overall study: Sequenced TCRs come from CD1B-GMM tetramer-binding T cells.

TCR-alpha and TCR-beta chains were sequenced unpaired. TCRdb's copy holds only in-frame clones and misses some; the assay was immunoSEQ multiplex PCR. This sample yields tens of thousands of clones, of which approximately 91% are seen a single time; 1.9% belongs to the top ten. The trim removed 5 bases at V and 7 bases at J, leaving 20 bases unmatched. This CDR3 is 17 amino acids long. Germline CDR1 is SGHVS and CDR2 is FNYEAQ. Sorting used thawed, overnight-rested PBMC stained with anti-CD3, a viability dye and GMM-loaded CD1B tetramer. CD1B tetramers were loaded with Rhodococcus equi-derived C32 glucose monomycolate. Tetramer-sorted PBMC had been CD14 monocyte-depleted before freezing. Tetramer-negative cells, approximately 90,000 per donor, were also sorted.

This receptor was identified in an adult woman with latent tuberculosis. The source material was CD1b-GMM tetramer-negative cells sorted from PBMCs. V usage is TRBV7-6 and J usage is TRBJ2-7; 7 positions agree with TRBD2. The CDR3 DNA reads as TGTGCCAGCAGCCCCCTCCTTCAGGCGGGGGTAGGTGGAGAGCAGTACTTC. Translated: CASSPLLQAGVGGEQYF.